What follows describes a single TCR beta chain. The CDR3 is 14 amino acids. V lost 5 bases, J lost 6 bases, and 13 bases lay in between. Germline-derived CDR1 and CDR2 are SGHVS and FNYEAQ. Assay used: immunoSEQ multiplex PCR; TCRdb lists only in-frame clones, some missing. The table includes approximately 61,000 clones, about 89% detected once. These data come from a study of OX40 agonist ivuxolimab in advanced cancers. Across the whole study: Three individuals attained partial responses, comprising one hepatocellular carcinoma case and two cutaneous melanoma cases.

The rearrangement uses TRBV7-6 and TRBJ2-2, with unresolved D. The TCR sequence derives from an adult with an advanced solid tumor such as melanoma, head and neck, liver or kidney cancer. Sample: CD4+ or CD8+ T cells sorted from blood, taken in a trial of the OX40 agonist ivuxolimab. CDR3 coding DNA: TGTGCCAGCAGCCCCCAGAGTATCGCCGGGGAGCTGTTTTTT. This gives the protein CASSPQSIAGELFF.